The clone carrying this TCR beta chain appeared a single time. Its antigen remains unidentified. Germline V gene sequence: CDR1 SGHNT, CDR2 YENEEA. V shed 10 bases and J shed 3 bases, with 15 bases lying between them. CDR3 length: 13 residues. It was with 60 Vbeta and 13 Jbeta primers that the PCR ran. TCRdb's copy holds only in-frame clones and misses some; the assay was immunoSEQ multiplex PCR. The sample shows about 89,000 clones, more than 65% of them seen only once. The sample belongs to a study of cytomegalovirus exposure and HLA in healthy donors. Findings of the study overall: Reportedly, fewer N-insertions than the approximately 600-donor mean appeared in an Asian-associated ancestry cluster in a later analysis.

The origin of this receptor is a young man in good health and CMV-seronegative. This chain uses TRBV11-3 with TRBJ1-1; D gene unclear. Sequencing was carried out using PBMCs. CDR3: CATGRVVDTEAFF. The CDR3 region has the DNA TGTGCCACCGGGCGGGTTGTGGACACTGAAGCTTTCTTT.